Shown below are 15 T cell receptor beta chains from a single sample sequenced in a study of CXCR3 chemokines and chemotherapy response in bladder cancer. A single record per CDR3 protein comes from TCRdb applying MiXCR to the PCR reads. The sample consists of around 2,500 distinct CDR3 sequences, around 17% of them appearing once. The material was obtained from a patient whose treatment included neoadjuvant chemotherapy. The receptors were sampled from a human donor with bladder cancer that responded to neoadjuvant chemotherapy.

This clonotype has a count of ten or more. The V and J genes are TRBV12-3 or TRBV12-4 and TRBJ1-1; no definite D call. CDR3 length equals 15 residues. The V end was cut by 3 bases, the J end by 0 bases, with 11 bases between. The CDR3 here is CASSLWARMNTEAFF. DNA of the CDR3: TGTGCCAGCAGTTTGTGGGCGAGGATGAACACTGAAGCTTTCTTT.

This clonotype is deemed medium-sized. The chain combines TRBV19 with TRBJ1-4, with TRBD1 matching 9 bases. The V gene end was trimmed by 7 bases and the J gene end by 0 bases; junction bases not matched to a gene: 12. CDR1 is LNHDA and CDR2 is SQIVND in the germline V gene (reference sequence). The CDR3 is made up of 18 amino acids. CDR3 sequence (DNA): TGTGCCAGTACCCTCGCCGGACAGGGGTCTGCAACTAATGAAAAACTGTTTTTT. Protein: CASTLAGQGSATNEKLFF.

By share, this clonotype ranks as medium-sized (0.01 to 0.1%). The chain is built from TRBV10-3 and TRBJ1-4; 7 bases match TRBD1. V lost 0 bases, J lost 5 bases, and 6 bases stayed unmatched. The CDR3 runs to 16 residues. Looked up from germline, CDR1 is ENHRY and CDR2 is SYGVKD. The chain's CDR3 is CAISESGTEDNEKLFF. CDR3 DNA sequence: TGTGCCATCAGTGAGTCAGGGACAGAAGACAATGAAAAACTGTTTTTT.

This clonotype was detected ten times or more. The rearrangement joins TRBV6-5 to TRBJ2-4; 8 bases are a match to TRBD2. Losses at the gene ends were 6 bases for V and 8 bases for J; bases not matched to a gene: 6. The CDR3 has 13 amino acids. Germline CDR1 reads MNHEY; CDR2 reads SVGAGI. The CDR3 DNA reads TGTGCCAGCAGGAGACCCGGGGGGGACATTCAGTACTTC. Translation: CASRRPGGDIQYF.

This clonotype was observed a handful of times. This rearrangement joins TRBV12-3 or TRBV12-4 to TRBJ1-2; 7 positions agree with TRBD1. Trimming at V came to 6 bases and at J to 2 bases, leaving 9 bases not matched to a gene. The CDR3 is made up of 15 amino acids. CDR3 DNA: TGTGCCAGCAGCCCCGGGACAGCTCAGAACTATGGCTACACCTTC. This sequence encodes CASSPGTAQNYGYTF.

About this clonotype: This likely came from a read error, as a far larger clone is one base away. V usage is TRBV10-3 and J usage is TRBJ2-1, with 11 bases identical to TRBD1. Losses at the gene ends were 5 bases for V and 10 bases for J; bases not matched to a gene: 13. This CDR3 is built from 16 residues. Germline CDR1 and CDR2: ENHRY and SYGVKD. The CDR3 DNA is TGTGCCATCAGTCAAGGGGGGACAGGGGGTTCGAACGAGCAGTTCTTC. This encodes CAISQGGTGGSNEQFF.

In this sample, this clonotype is medium-sized. This chain joins TRBV15 and TRBJ1-2; perhaps TRBD1 as D (6 bases). Germline V gives CDR1 LNHNV, CDR2 YYDKDF (reference sequence). V shed 0 bases and J shed 8 bases, with 19 bases lying between them. This CDR3 comprises 16 residues. For the CDR3, the DNA is TGTGCCACCAGCAGAGATGAGGATGTAGGGGGAAGAGGCTACACCTTC. Its protein product is CATSRDEDVGGRGYTF.

This clonotype was picked up many times. The chain links TRBV20-1 to TRBJ2-3; 7 bases line up with TRBD1. The CDR3 spans 13 residues. V shed 1 base and J 3 bases; nucleotides not matched to a gene: 1. Looked up from germline, CDR1 is DFQATT and CDR2 is SNEGSKA (reference sequence). CDR3 sequence reads: CSARATGTDTQYF. The CDR3 coding sequence is TGCAGTGCTAGAGCGACAGGGACAGATACGCAGTATTTT.

This clonotype is deemed medium-sized. The chain employs TRBV18 and TRBJ1-1; possible D gene TRBD1, 5 bases. Germline CDR1 reads KGHSH; CDR2 reads LQKENI. CDR3 length: 14 amino acids. The V and J ends lost 5 bases and 1 base respectively, with 11 bases between them. CDR3 in amino acids: CASSGGGENTEAFF. CDR3 sequence (DNA): TGTGCCAGCTCAGGGGGGGGGGAGAACACTGAAGCTTTCTTT. Full variable domain (outside the CDR3, taken from reference TRBV18 and TRBJ1-1): NAGVMQNPRHLVRRRGQEARLRCSPMKGHSHVYWYRQLPEEGLKFMVYLQKENIIDESGMPKERFSAEFPKEGPSILRIQQVVRGDSAAYFCASSGGGENTEAFFGQGTRLTVV.

V is TRBV7-2 and J is TRBJ2-1, with 9 bases aligning to TRBD2. From germline, CDR1 is SGHTA and CDR2 FQGNSA. V was clipped by 3 bases and J by 7 bases; unmatched bases: 4. The CDR3 extends over 14 amino acids. The CDR3 spells CASSLGTSPNEQFF. In DNA form, the CDR3 reads TGTGCCAGCAGCTTGGGGACTAGCCCGAATGAGCAGTTCTTC. The full variable domain, in which reference TRBV7-2 and TRBJ2-1 provide the parts outside the CDR3, is GAGVSQSPSNKVTEKGKDVELRCDPISGHTALYWYRQSLGQGLEFLIYFQGNSAPDKSGLPSDRFSAERTGGSVSTLTIQRTQQEDSAVYLCASSLGTSPNEQFFGPGTRLTVL.

To note about this clonotype: It is likely a read error: a sequence one base away is far more abundant. CDR3 amino acids: CASSEWGTGGYEHYF. Here the CDR3 DNA reads TGTGCCAGCAGTGAATGGGGGACAGGGGGATACGAGCACTACTTC. This chain joins TRBV6-5 and TRBJ2-7, with 11 bases aligning to TRBD1. The CDR3 consists of 15 residues. Germline loops: CDR1 MNHEY, CDR2 SVGAGI.

This clonotype is medium-sized in the sample. The V call is TRBV6-2 or TRBV6-3, the J call TRBJ2-7; 8 bases are a match to TRBD1. Germline V gene lookup returns CDR1 MNHEY and CDR2 SVGEGT. J gave up 1 base and V 2 bases, and 10 bases lay outside the gene matches. The CDR3 spans 17 residues. Here the CDR3 reads CASSYPLGQGLSYEQYF. In DNA, the CDR3 is TGTGCCAGCAGTTACCCCCTTGGACAGGGTCTATCCTACGAGCAGTACTTC.

This clonotype is labeled medium-sized. This chain uses TRBV5-6 with TRBJ1-6; D uncertain. This CDR3 contains 15 residues. Germline CDR1 and CDR2: SGHDT and YYEEEE. The V and J ends lost 1 base and 4 bases respectively, with 9 bases between them. In DNA, the CDR3 is TGTGCCAGCAGCTTGAAAAGTCCGTATAATTCACCCCTCCACTTT. It translates to CASSLKSPYNSPLHF.

This clonotype was seen ten or more times. This chain joins TRBV7-9 and TRBJ1-1, with D possibly TRBD1 on 6 matching bases. There are 11 residues in the CDR3. Per germline, CDR1 SEHNR and CDR2 FQNEAQ (reference sequence). The ends were cut back, 6 bases at V and 4 bases at J, with 6 bases in the middle. The CDR3 spells CASRGGTEAFF. The DNA of the CDR3 is TGTGCCAGCAGAGGGGGCACTGAAGCTTTCTTT.

V usage is TRBV20-1 and J usage is TRBJ2-1; perhaps D is TRBD1 or TRBD2 (5 bases each). CDR3 length: 15 amino acids. V shed 0 bases and J shed 7 bases, with 16 bases lying between them. Germline lookup yields CDR1 DFQATT and CDR2 SNEGSKA (reference sequence). CDR3 sequence (DNA): TGCAGTGCTAGAGAAGGCGGATTGGGGGATAATGAGCAGTTCTTC. This translates into CSAREGGLGDNEQFF.